The 2 T cell receptor beta chains given below trace back to one sample, sequenced in a study of OX40 agonist ivuxolimab in advanced cancers. Only in-frame clones appear in the TCRdb table, and some are missing; sequencing was by immunoSEQ multiplex PCR. The sample has roughly 75,000 clones; about 86% are singletons. This material consisted of CD4+ or CD8+ T cells sorted from blood, taken in a trial of the OX40 agonist ivuxolimab. The receptors shown here come from an adult with an advanced solid tumor such as melanoma, head and neck, liver or kidney cancer.

The chain recombines TRBV30 with TRBJ2-1; TRBD2 might be the D (6 bases). CDR1 and CDR2 (germline): GTSNPN, SVGIG (reference sequence). This CDR3 is built from 15 residues. The V end lost 1 base, the J end lost 8 bases, and 18 bases lay between the germline ends. Here the CDR3 reads CAWSGREDVYYEQFF. CDR3 sequence (DNA): TGTGCCTGGAGTGGAAGGGAGGATGTTTACTATGAGCAGTTCTTC.

The J gene is TRBJ2-7, the V gene TRBV2, with 7 bases fitting TRBD1. Trimming at V came to 6 bases and at J to 6 bases, leaving 8 bases not matched to a gene. CDR3 length: 13 residues. Germline CDR1 reads SNHLY; CDR2 reads FYNNEI. The CDR3 nucleotides read TGTGCCAGCAGCATAAGGACAGGTGGCGAGCAGTACTTC. It is translated as CASSIRTGGEQYF.